This TCR beta chain was identified in a study of identical twins. The CDR3 runs 14 residues. The germline gives CDR1 SQVTM, CDR2 ANQGSEA. Trimming left V 4 bases short and J 0 bases short, with 11 bases between. The donor group consisted entirely of healthy Caucasians. One entry per CDR3 protein results from TCRdb running MiXCR on the 5' RACE reads. The sample holds some 500,000 distinct CDR3 sequences, roughly an eighth seen once. Separately, the same data were catalogued under a study of yellow fever vaccine responses in identical twins.

The gene calls are TRBV29-1 and TRBJ2-3; D not certain. The TCR sequence derives from a woman aged 18-35 years in good health. The source material was CD4+ T cells sorted from blood. CDR3 in DNA: TGCAGCGTTGGTGGTGGGTGGAGCACAGATACGCAGTATTTT. Translating gives CSVGGGWSTDTQYF.